What follows describes a single TCR beta chain. This entry belongs to a study of cytomegalovirus exposure and HLA in healthy donors. PCR amplification relied on 60 Vbeta primers (plus 13 Jbeta primers). Produced via immunoSEQ multiplex PCR; TCRdb's table is partial and in-frame only. The sample lists around 100,000 clones; about 70% were seen once. The sample was PBMCs. The TCR originated in a man aged 25 to 40 in good health and CMV-seropositive.

The CDR3 DNA follows: TGTGCCAGCAGGGACAGGGGTCGTGGCTACACCTTC. Translation: CASRDRGRGYTF. This sequence joins TRBV6-5 and TRBJ1-2, with 9 bases lining up with TRBD1. CDR1 and CDR2 (germline): MNHEY, SVGAGI. The V gene end was trimmed by 6 bases and the J gene end by 7 bases; junction bases not matched to a gene: 3. This CDR3 has 12 amino acids.